One and the same sample provided the 13 T cell receptor beta chains below, sequenced in a study of T cell responses to AZD1222 COVID-19 vaccine. Data came from immunoSEQ multiplex PCR; TCRdb stores just in-frame clones and leaves some out. The sample comprises almost 55,000 clones, about 86% of which are singletons, and 10% rests with the top ten. Here the sequenced sample was peripheral blood, taken on day 0 of AZD1222 vaccination. The origin of the receptors is an adult in good health.

The rearrangement joins TRBV6-1 to TRBJ1-5; D gene unclear. There are 15 residues in the CDR3. V lost 3 bases and J 4 bases, leaving 13 bases between the germline ends. The germline CDR1 and CDR2 sequences are MNHNS and SASEGT. CDR3 in amino acids: CASSDRPVQNQPQHF. DNA for the CDR3: TGTGCCAGCAGTGATAGGCCAGTCCAAAATCAGCCCCAGCATTTT.

CDR3 amino acids: CASSFEGGGEGEAFF. In DNA form, the CDR3 reads TGTGCCAGCAGTTTCGAAGGAGGGGGGGAAGGTGAAGCTTTCTTT. The chain joins TRBV27 to TRBJ1-1; D possibly corresponds to TRBD1 (6 bases). CDR1 and CDR2 from the germline V gene are MNHEY and SMNVEV (reference sequence). V was trimmed by 3 bases and J by 7 bases, leaving 18 bases between them. This CDR3 spans 15 amino acids.

As to this clone: The germline gene is not matched at one end of the junction; a read error may be the cause. The rearrangement joins TRBV6-5 to TRBJ2-4; 9 nucleotides align to TRBD2. Germline assignment: CDR1 MNHEY and CDR2 SVGAGI. The CDR3 spans 12 residues. The DNA for the CDR3 is TGTGCCAGCAGTACAACTAGCGGGCCTGCCCTCTTC. Its translation is CASSTTSGPALF.

The rearrangement uses TRBV28 and TRBJ1-5, with 8 bases identical to TRBD1. Germline assignment: CDR1 MDHEN and CDR2 SYDVKM. The junction had 10 bases not matched to a gene; V was cut back by 3 bases and J by 6 bases. This CDR3 has 16 amino acids. The CDR3 DNA sequence: TGTGCCAGCAGTTTTATTGGGGTCAGGGGGCCTCAGCCCCAGCATTTT. Protein product: CASSFIGVRGPQPQHF.

The J gene is TRBJ1-3, the V gene TRBV2; D is possibly TRBD1 (5 bases). V was cut by 4 bases and J by 2 bases, with 9 bases left in between. Germline lookup yields CDR1 SNHLY and CDR2 FYNNEI. This CDR3 spans 14 amino acids. The CDR3: CASSAGVAGNTIYF. In DNA form, the CDR3 reads TGTGCCAGCAGTGCGGGGGTCGCTGGAAACACCATATATTTT.

The rearrangement links TRBV5-5 to TRBJ1-3; the D is unclear. This CDR3 is built from 13 residues. CDR1 and CDR2 from the germline V gene are SGHKS and YYEKEE (reference sequence). V was pared by 2 bases and J by 0 bases, with 3 bases between. As DNA, the CDR3 is TGTGCCAGCAGCTTTGGCTCTGGAAACACCATATATTTT. This gives the protein CASSFGSGNTIYF. Filled out from reference TRBV5-5 and TRBJ1-3, the complete variable domain reads DAGVTQSPTHLIKTRGQQVTLRCSPISGHKSVSWYQQVLGQGPQFIFQYYEKEERGRGNFPDRFSARQFPNYSSELNVNALLLGDSALYLCASSFGSGNTIYFGEGSWLTVV.

The chain links TRBV5-5 to TRBJ1-1; TRBD1 might be the D (6 bases). This CDR3 comprises 15 residues. Germline-derived CDR1 and CDR2 are SGHKS and YYEKEE (reference sequence). Between the trimmed V and J ends, which lost 4 bases and 6 bases, there was a span of 19 bases. The CDR3 region is CASSQRGGASPEAFF. The CDR3 region has the DNA TGTGCCAGCAGCCAGCGGGGGGGCGCCTCGCCTGAAGCTTTCTTT.

The chain has TRBV30 and TRBJ2-7; the D gene is possibly TRBD2 (7 bases). Germline V CDR1 and CDR2: GTSNPN, SVGIG (reference sequence). The length of the CDR3 is 11 residues. Trimming removed 7 bases from V and 5 bases from J, with 12 bases in between. The CDR3 coding sequence is TGTGCCTCCGGGGAGGGGGACGAGCAGTACTTC. Protein sequence: CASGEGDEQYF.

CDR3 sequence reads: CASSLKPMNTEAFF. The CDR3 DNA follows: TGTGCCAGCAGCTTAAAGCCTATGAACACTGAAGCTTTCTTT. This chain links TRBV11-2 with TRBJ1-1; D not certain. V lost 2 bases to trimming and J lost 0 bases, with 7 bases between them. The germline V gene encodes CDR1 SGHAT and CDR2 FQNNGV. CDR3 length: 14 amino acids.

The gene calls are TRBV3-1 (or the pseudogene TRBV3-2) and TRBJ1-5, with 9 bases that match TRBD1. The junction had 8 bases not matched to a gene; V was cut back by 4 bases and J by 7 bases. The germline V gene encodes CDR1 LGHDT and CDR2 YNNKEL (reference sequence). This CDR3 has 15 residues. The CDR3 coding sequence is TGTGCCAGCAGCCCACAGGGACAGGGCGGCCAGCCCCAGCATTTT. This encodes CASSPQGQGGQPQHF.

J is TRBJ1-2 and V is TRBV5-1; 9 nucleotides agree with TRBD1. Trimming removed 0 bases from V and 7 bases from J; junction bases left unmatched: 10. Per germline, CDR1 SGHRS and CDR2 YFSETQ. CDR3 length: 16 residues. CDR3 coding DNA: TGCGCCAGCAGCTTGGTGCGGGACAGGGAAAGGGGTGGCTACACCTTC. Translation gives CASSLVRDRERGGYTF.

This clone was seen a few times. The chain combines TRBV18 with TRBJ1-5, with TRBD1 identical over 11 bases. V lost 4 bases, J lost 7 bases, and 6 bases stayed unmatched. The CDR3 is made up of 15 amino acids. The germline V gene encodes CDR1 KGHSH and CDR2 LQKENI. CDR3: CASSRGQGAGQPQHF. The CDR3 DNA reads TGTGCCAGCTCACGTGGACAGGGGGCAGGACAGCCCCAGCATTTT.

Only one count was recorded for this clone. V is TRBV30 and J is TRBJ1-4, with no clear D. The CDR3 runs 14 residues. With 1 base removed from V and 4 bases from J, the gap between germline ends came to 10 bases. Germline V gene data show CDR1 as GTSNPN and CDR2 as SVGIG (reference sequence). CDR3 residues: CAWSDRLINEKLFF. Written as DNA, the CDR3 is TGTGCCTGGAGTGACCGGCTAATTAATGAAAAACTGTTTTTT.